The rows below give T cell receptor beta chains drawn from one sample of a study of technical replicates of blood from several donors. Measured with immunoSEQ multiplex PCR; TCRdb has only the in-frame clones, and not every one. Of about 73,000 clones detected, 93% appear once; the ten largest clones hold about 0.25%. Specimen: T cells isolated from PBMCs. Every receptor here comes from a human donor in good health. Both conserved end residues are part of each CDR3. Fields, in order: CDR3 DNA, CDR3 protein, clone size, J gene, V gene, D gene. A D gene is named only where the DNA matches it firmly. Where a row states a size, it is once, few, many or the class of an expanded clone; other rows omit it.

CDR3 DNA: TGTGCCAGCAGTGCAGACAGGTTGAACACTGAAGCTTTCTTT
CDR3 protein: CASSADRLNTEAFF
clone size: -
J gene: TRBJ1-1
V gene: TRBV2
D gene: -

CDR3 DNA: TGCGCCAGCAGCCCGGACAGACCCTACGAGCAGTACTTC
CDR3 protein: CASSPDRPYEQYF
clone size: -
J gene: TRBJ2-7
V gene: TRBV5-1
D gene: -

CDR3 DNA: TGTGCCAGCTCACCCCTTCGACAGGGTGGTCAGCCCCAGCATTTT
CDR3 protein: CASSPLRQGGQPQHF
clone size: -
J gene: TRBJ1-5
V gene: TRBV18
D gene: TRBD1

CDR3 DNA: TGTGCCAGCAGTGAATTCATCGCAGGGAACGGCGGGGAGCTGTTTTTT
CDR3 protein: CASSEFIAGNGGELFF
clone size: -
J gene: TRBJ2-2
V gene: TRBV6-1
D gene: -

CDR3 DNA: TGTGCCAGCAGTTATGGGGAGATGAACACTGAAGCTTTCTTT
CDR3 protein: CASSYGEMNTEAFF
clone size: -
J gene: TRBJ1-1
V gene: TRBV6-5
D gene: -

CDR3 DNA: TGTGCCAGCAGTGAGAATCTAGCGGTCCCCTACGAGCAGTACTTC
CDR3 protein: CASSENLAVPYEQYF
clone size: -
J gene: TRBJ2-7
V gene: TRBV6-1
D gene: TRBD2

CDR3 DNA: TGTGCCACCCAACTAGAAGAGACATACGAGCAGTACTTC
CDR3 protein: CATQLEETYEQYF
clone size: -
J gene: TRBJ2-7
V gene: TRBV6-1
D gene: -

CDR3 DNA: TGTGCCTGGAGCCGCGGGACAGGGGGCGTGAGCACCTTC
CDR3 protein: CAWSRGTGGVSTF
clone size: -
J gene: TRBJ1-2
V gene: TRBV30
D gene: TRBD1

CDR3 DNA: TGTGCCAGCAGCTCGGCGGGAACTAATGAAAAACTGTTTTTT
CDR3 protein: CASSSAGTNEKLFF
clone size: -
J gene: TRBJ1-4
V gene: TRBV7-9
D gene: -

CDR3 DNA: TGTGCCAGCAGTTATGGGAGTGCATCTGAGTTCTTC
CDR3 protein: CASSYGSASEFF
clone size: -
J gene: TRBJ2-1
V gene: TRBV6-5
D gene: -

CDR3 DNA: TGTGCCAGCAGTTTATCGATGGCGGGCATTCAGTACTTC
CDR3 protein: CASSLSMAGIQYF
clone size: -
J gene: TRBJ2-4
V gene: TRBV27
D gene: -

CDR3 DNA: TGTGCCAGCAGTTTATTACAGGGAAACTACGAGCAGTACTTC
CDR3 protein: CASSLLQGNYEQYF
clone size: -
J gene: TRBJ2-7
V gene: TRBV27
D gene: -

CDR3 DNA: TGTGCCATCAGTGAGGGAGGGGGCCTACCCTACGAGCAGTACTTC
CDR3 protein: CAISEGGGLPYEQYF
clone size: -
J gene: TRBJ2-7
V gene: TRBV10-3
D gene: -

CDR3 DNA: TGCGCCAGCAGCGGCAGGGGCTCCTACGAGCAGTACTTC
CDR3 protein: CASSGRGSYEQYF
clone size: -
J gene: TRBJ2-7
V gene: TRBV4-1
D gene: -

CDR3 DNA: TGTGCCAGCAGTTACTCTGGGGCCCAGCCCCAGCATTTT
CDR3 protein: CASSYSGAQPQHF
clone size: -
J gene: TRBJ1-5
V gene: TRBV6-5
D gene: -

CDR3 DNA: TGTGCCAGCAGTTCCCCCAGGGGCTACTATGGCTACACCTTC
CDR3 protein: CASSSPRGYYGYTF
clone size: -
J gene: TRBJ1-2
V gene: TRBV28
D gene: -

CDR3 DNA: TGCGCCAGCAGCTTGATAGCGGTCTACAATGAGCAGTTCTTC
CDR3 protein: CASSLIAVYNEQFF
clone size: -
J gene: TRBJ2-1
V gene: TRBV5-1
D gene: -

CDR3 DNA: TGTGCCAGCAGTTACTACAGGGATAGATCCTACGAGCAGTACTTC
CDR3 protein: CASSYYRDRSYEQYF
clone size: -
J gene: TRBJ2-7
V gene: TRBV27
D gene: -

CDR3 DNA: TGTGCCAGCAGCCAAACTTTAACAGGGAACTATGGCTACACCTTC
CDR3 protein: CASSQTLTGNYGYTF
clone size: -
J gene: TRBJ1-2
V gene: TRBV14
D gene: -

CDR3 DNA: TGTGCCAGCAGTCTAGACAGGGGGGGCACTGAAGCTTTCTTT
CDR3 protein: CASSLDRGGTEAFF
clone size: -
J gene: TRBJ1-1
V gene: TRBV6-1
D gene: TRBD1

CDR3 DNA: TGTGCCAGCAGTGACAGGGTAGGGGGTGGCTACACCTTC
CDR3 protein: CASSDRVGGGYTF
clone size: -
J gene: TRBJ1-2
V gene: TRBV2
D gene: -

CDR3 DNA: TGTGCCAGCAGCGTAGGGGGTATTGGGAGCGGCGAGACCCAGTACTTC
CDR3 protein: CASSVGGIGSGETQYF
clone size: -
J gene: TRBJ2-5
V gene: TRBV9
D gene: -

CDR3 DNA: TGTGCCAGCAGCCACAGAAGCTCTGGAAACACCATATATTTT
CDR3 protein: CASSHRSSGNTIYF
clone size: -
J gene: TRBJ1-3
V gene: TRBV11-2
D gene: -

CDR3 DNA: TGTGCCAGCAGTGAAGAACAGCTAGCTTGGTACGAGCAGTACTTC
CDR3 protein: CASSEEQLAWYEQYF
clone size: once
J gene: TRBJ2-7
V gene: TRBV6-1
D gene: -

CDR3 DNA: TGTGCCAGCAGCGTCCCATCCGGGACAGGGTTGTACCAAGAGACCCAGTACTTC
CDR3 protein: CASSVPSGTGLYQETQYF
clone size: -
J gene: TRBJ2-5
V gene: TRBV5-6
D gene: TRBD1

CDR3 DNA: TGTGCCAGCAGCCCTAGCCTGGGGCGGGGATCCTACGAGCAGTACTTC
CDR3 protein: CASSPSLGRGSYEQYF
clone size: -
J gene: TRBJ2-7
V gene: TRBV7-2
D gene: -